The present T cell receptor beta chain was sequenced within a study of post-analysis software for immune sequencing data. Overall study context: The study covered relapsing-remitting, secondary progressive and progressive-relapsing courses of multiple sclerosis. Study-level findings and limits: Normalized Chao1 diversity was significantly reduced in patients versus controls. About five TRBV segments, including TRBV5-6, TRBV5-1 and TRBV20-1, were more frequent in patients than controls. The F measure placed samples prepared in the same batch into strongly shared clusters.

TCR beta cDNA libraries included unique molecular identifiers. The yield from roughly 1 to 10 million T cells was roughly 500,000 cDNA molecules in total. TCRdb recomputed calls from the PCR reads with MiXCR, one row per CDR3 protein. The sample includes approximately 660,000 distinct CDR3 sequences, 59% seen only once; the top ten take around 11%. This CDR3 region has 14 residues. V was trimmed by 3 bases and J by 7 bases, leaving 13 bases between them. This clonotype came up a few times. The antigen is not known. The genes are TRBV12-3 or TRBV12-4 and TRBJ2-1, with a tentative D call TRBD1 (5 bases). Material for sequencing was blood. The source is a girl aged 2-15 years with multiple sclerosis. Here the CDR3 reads CASSFYTGWNEQFF. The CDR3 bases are TGTGCCAGCAGTTTTTACACAGGCTGGAATGAGCAGTTCTTC.